A single sample gave rise to the 32 T cell receptor beta chains below, sequenced in a study of T-cell reconstitution after alpha-beta-depleted transplantation in children. A library of TCRbeta sequences, prepared with unique molecular identifiers, was generated. TCRdb used MiXCR to reprocess the PCR reads, holding one entry per CDR3 protein. The sample records more than 75,000 distinct CDR3 sequences, less than 25% being singletons. The material sequenced was PBMCs, taken before TCRalphabeta/CD19-depleted stem cell transplant. The receptors originated from a boy aged 2 to 9 with acute lymphoblastic leukemia, due to receive a stem cell transplant.

This chain connects TRBV28 to TRBJ2-1; D not resolved. There are 11 residues in the CDR3. Germline CDR1 MDHEN, CDR2 SYDVKM. The ends were cut back, 5 bases at V and 8 bases at J, with 7 bases in the middle. The CDR3: CASSPFYEQFF. The CDR3 DNA is TGTGCCAGCAGTCCCTTCTATGAGCAGTTCTTC.

This clonotype was counted only a few times. V is TRBV29-1 and J is TRBJ2-7; weak D call: TRBD1 (6 bases). Germline loops: CDR1 SQVTM, CDR2 ANQGSEA. There are 13 residues in the CDR3. V gave up 4 bases and J gave up 3 bases, with 13 bases separating them. This CDR3 reads CSVAQGNIYEQYF. The CDR3 DNA sequence: TGCAGCGTTGCACAGGGCAATATCTACGAGCAGTACTTC.

This clonotype was found once. As the CDR3 is not closed by the conserved phenylalanine or tryptophan, this likely results from a read error. The genes are TRBV27 and TRBJ2-2; TRBD2 matches 14 bases. The V gene end was trimmed by 5 bases and the J gene end by 8 bases; junction bases not matched to a gene: 7. CDR3 length: 16 amino acids. The germline V gene encodes CDR1 MNHEY and CDR2 SMNVEV (reference sequence). CDR3 loop: CASSLLTSGRGGELFI. Written as DNA, the CDR3 is TGTGCCAGCAGTCTATTGACTAGCGGGAGGGGAGGGGAGCTGTTTATT.

Turning to this clonotype: The conserved closing phenylalanine or tryptophan is absent in this CDR3, likely reflecting a read error. The chain is built from TRBV5-4 and TRBJ2-7; weak D call: TRBD2 (5 bases). Trimming removed 0 bases at V and 3 bases at J, with 16 bases between. Germline CDR1 SGHNT, CDR2 YYREEE (reference sequence). The CDR3 totals 16 residues. The CDR3 protein is CASSLGSTGEGYEQYL. CDR3 bases: TGTGCCAGCAGCTTGGGGTCCACGGGTGAGGGCTACGAGCAGTACTTA.

This clonotype showed up just a few times. V usage is TRBV9 and J usage is TRBJ2-3; a possible D gene is TRBD1 (6 bases). Trimming pared 3 bases from V and 2 bases from J, leaving 13 bases between. CDR3 length: 15 residues. Germline V gives CDR1 SGDLS, CDR2 YYNGEE. The CDR3 coding sequence is TGTGCCAGCAGCGCCAGACAGGCGAACACAGATACGCAGTATTTT. Encoded protein: CASSARQANTDTQYF.

The V call is TRBV3-1, the J call TRBJ2-7; the D gene is possibly TRBD2 (6 bases). Trimming pared 1 base from V and 6 bases from J, leaving 10 bases between. Germline values: CDR1 LGHDT, CDR2 YNNKEL (reference sequence). This CDR3 region has 13 residues. DNA of the CDR3: TGTGCCAGCAGCCAAGGACTAGTGGTCGAGCAGTACTTC. Residues: CASSQGLVVEQYF.

The chain carries TRBV28 and TRBJ1-2; TRBD1 is a possible D gene (5 bases). V was cut by 6 bases and J by 4 bases, with 9 bases left in between. Germline V CDR1 and CDR2: MDHEN, SYDVKM. The CDR3 is 12 residues long. In DNA, the CDR3 is TGTGCCAGCAGCCTCGGGGCCTATGGCTACACCTTC. Encoded protein: CASSLGAYGYTF.

This clonotype was observed a handful of times. The chain is built from TRBV5-1 and TRBJ2-3; 7 bases align to TRBD2. The CDR3 loop spans 17 amino acids. V shed 4 bases, J shed 5 bases, and the junction held 16 bases outside the gene matches. Looked up from germline, CDR1 is SGHRS and CDR2 is YFSETQ. The CDR3 spells CASSERSGEGTKDTQYF. The CDR3 DNA reads TGCGCCAGCAGCGAGAGGAGCGGGGAAGGCACAAAAGATACGCAGTATTTT.

This chain joins TRBV20-1 and TRBJ2-7, with a tentative D call TRBD2 (5 bases). In germline, CDR1 is DFQATT, CDR2 SNEGSKA (reference sequence). This CDR3 comprises 15 residues. Trimming shortened V by 3 bases and J by 6 bases, and 21 bases separated the two germline ends. CDR3 DNA sequence: TGCAGTGCTAGTGCCCTGCCGGGATCCCCTCGCGAGCAGTACTTC. Translation: CSASALPGSPREQYF.

The rearrangement links TRBV5-1 to TRBJ2-5, with D perhaps given as TRBD1 or TRBD2 (5 bases each). The CDR3 consists of 15 residues. V was trimmed by 5 bases and J by 5 bases, leaving 19 bases between them. CDR1 and CDR2 from the germline V gene are SGHRS and YFSETQ. CDR3 protein: CASRGMGRQHETQYF. CDR3 coding DNA: TGCGCCAGCAGGGGCATGGGACGGCAACACGAGACCCAGTACTTC.

Only a few counts were recorded for this clonotype. One end of the junction fails to match germline, which may point to a read error. V gene TRBV7-2 combines with J gene TRBJ2-3; TRBD1 matches 8 bases. The CDR3 covers 15 residues. CDR1 and CDR2 from the germline V gene are SGHTA and FQGNSA. The CDR3 sequence: CASRGLAVSTDTQYF. CDR3 in DNA: TGTGCTAGCAGGGGGCTAGCAGTTAGCACAGATACGCAGTATTTT. The full variable domain, completed using reference TRBV7-2 and TRBJ2-3, is GAGVSQSPSNKVTEKGKDVELRCDPISGHTALYWYRQSLGQGLEFLIYFQGNSAPDKSGLPSDRFSAERTGGSVSTLTIQRTQQEDSAVYLCASRGLAVSTDTQYFGPGTRLTVL.

Points on this clonotype: The conserved phenylalanine or tryptophan is not found at the CDR3 terminus, so this likely reflects a read error. The DNA is left out, because the CDR3 cannot be placed on it with certainty; the CDR3 is given as TCRdb lists it. The chain uses TRBV3-1 and TRBJ2-3; the table's D call, TRBD2, was not checked against the DNA. From germline, CDR1 is LGHDT and CDR2 YNNKEL (reference sequence). Ends included, the CDR3 has 15 residues. The CDR3: CASSLASFGADTPYS.

This clonotype was counted between two and nine times. The genes are TRBV14 and TRBJ1-3; D is undetermined. The V end lost 4 bases, the J end lost 10 bases, and 17 bases lay between the germline ends. CDR1 and CDR2 from the germline V gene are SGHDN and FVKESK. The CDR3 runs to 14 residues. The CDR3: CASSPPRFPETIYF. Written as DNA, the CDR3 is TGTGCCAGCAGCCCCCCGAGATTCCCGGAAACCATATATTTT.

There are a few counts of this clonotype. The chain carries TRBV28 and TRBJ1-4, with 9 bases aligning to TRBD1. The CDR3 consists of 14 residues. The germline gives CDR1 MDHEN, CDR2 SYDVKM. The junction had 7 bases not matched to a gene; V was cut back by 7 bases and J by 7 bases. In nucleotides, the CDR3 is TGTGCCAGCAATCCCGGGACAGGGTTTGAAAAACTGTTTTTT. Its translation: CASNPGTGFEKLFF.

This clonotype was observed a few times. J is TRBJ2-2 and V is TRBV7-9; D is possibly TRBD1 (6 bases). The germline V and J ends were trimmed by 5 bases and 0 bases, with 10 bases remaining between them. Germline values: CDR1 SEHNR, CDR2 FQNEAQ (reference sequence). The CDR3 length is 15 residues. The CDR3 DNA is TGTGCCAGCAGCCTGGACAGCACGAACACCGGGGAGCTGTTTTTT. It specifies CASSLDSTNTGELFF.

This clonotype was observed a handful of times. This chain joins TRBV25-1 and TRBJ2-7; no clear D gene. This CDR3 contains 11 residues. CDR1 is MGHDK and CDR2 is SYGVNS in the germline V gene. V was cut by 1 base and J by 6 bases, with 4 bases left in between. This CDR3 reads CASSESLEQYF. Written as DNA, the CDR3 is TGTGCCAGCAGTGAATCTCTCGAGCAGTACTTC.

The chain carries TRBV20-1 and TRBJ2-1; the D gene is possibly TRBD2 (6 bases). This CDR3 is built from 17 residues. Germline V gene sequence: CDR1 DFQATT, CDR2 SNEGSKA (reference sequence). Trimming removed 0 bases from V and 0 bases from J, with 15 bases in between. The CDR3 DNA reads TGCAGTGCTAGAGATTTGGCGGAGGGGAGCTCCTACAATGAGCAGTTCTTC. Translated: CSARDLAEGSSYNEQFF.

This clonotype has just a few counts. As DNA, the CDR3 is TGCGCCAGCAGCTCAACTAGCGCGGAGACCCAGTACTTC. It encodes CASSSTSAETQYF. The chain employs TRBV5-1 and TRBJ2-5; 7 bases map to TRBD2. CDR1 and CDR2 from the germline V gene are SGHRS and YFSETQ. V was clipped by 3 bases and J by 5 bases; unmatched bases: 4. This CDR3 spans 13 amino acids. Full variable domain (outside the CDR3, taken from reference TRBV5-1 and TRBJ2-5): KAGVTQTPRYLIKTRGQQVTLSCSPISGHRSVSWYQQTPGQGLQFLFEYFSETQRNKGNFPGRFSGRQFSNSRSEMNVSTLELGDSALYLCASSSTSAETQYFGPGTRLLVL.

Comments on this clonotype: A much larger clonotype is one base distant, so this may be a read error. The J gene is TRBJ2-7, the V gene TRBV11-2, with TRBD2 as a possible D gene (6 bases). The germline gives CDR1 SGHAT, CDR2 FQNNGV. This CDR3 is 13 amino acids long. The CDR3 DNA reads as TGTGCCCGCAGCCGACTAGTGGCCTACGAGCAGTACTTC. Protein sequence: CARSRLVAYEQYF.

This clonotype turned up a few times. This chain links TRBV4-1 with TRBJ2-1; 9 nucleotides agree with TRBD2. CDR3 size: 15 residues. Trimming removed 1 base from V and 7 bases from J; junction bases left unmatched: 5. Per germline, CDR1 MGHRA and CDR2 YSYEKL. The CDR3 here is CASSQGRGLANEQFF. The CDR3 DNA is TGCGCCAGCAGCCAAGGGAGGGGACTAGCTAATGAGCAGTTCTTC.

This clonotype showed up just a few times. A much larger clone differs from this one at a single base, so this may be a read error. V is TRBV24-1 and J is TRBJ1-5; D is undetermined. This CDR3 has 15 residues. Germline CDR1 reads KGHDR; CDR2 reads SFDVKD. The CDR3 sequence is CATSDSRYSNHPQHF. The CDR3 nucleotides are TGTGCCACCAGTGATTCGAGATATAGCAATCACCCCCAGCATTTT.

This clonotype was counted between two and nine times. The chain is built from TRBV30 and TRBJ2-7, with TRBD2 matching 9 bases. The V gene's germline CDR1 is GTSNPN and CDR2 SVGIG (reference sequence). V lost 1 base and J lost 3; bases outside the gene matches: 4. This CDR3 has 14 residues. For the CDR3, the DNA is TGTGCCTGGAGTGAGGGAGCGGGAGGCTACGAGCAGTACTTC. Protein product: CAWSEGAGGYEQYF.

In regard to this clonotype: The germline gene is not matched at one end of the junction; a read error may be the cause. The chain uses TRBV7-2 and TRBJ1-5; D gene ambiguous. The CDR3 length is 15 residues. The germline CDR1 and CDR2 sequences are SGHTA and FQGNSA. The CDR3 sequence is CASSLTDGSNQPQHF. The CDR3 DNA follows: TGTGCCAGCAGCTTAACGGACGGGAGCAACCAGCCCCAGCATTTT.

The V and J genes are TRBV5-5 and TRBJ2-3; D unclear. Germline assignment: CDR1 SGHKS and CDR2 YYEKEE (reference sequence). The CDR3 is 13 amino acids. V lost 4 bases, J lost 5 bases, and 11 bases lay in between. In DNA form, the CDR3 reads TGTGCCAGCAGCCCCTTGGGATTAGATACGCAGTATTTT. Translation gives CASSPLGLDTQYF.

This clonotype occurred a few times. The CDR3 protein is CASSQTITGELFF. DNA of the CDR3: TGCGCCAGCAGCCAGACAATCACCGGGGAGCTGTTTTTT. The J gene is TRBJ2-2, the V gene TRBV5-1; D call uncertain. Germline V gene data show CDR1 as SGHRS and CDR2 as YFSETQ. This CDR3 is 13 amino acids long. V was shortened by 4 bases and J by 4 bases, with 8 bases between the two germline ends.

V and J are TRBV5-1 and TRBJ1-1; no clear D gene. CDR3 length: 15 residues. Germline V gene data show CDR1 as SGHRS and CDR2 as YFSETQ. Trimming pared 4 bases from V and 4 bases from J, leaving 17 bases between. The chain's CDR3 is CASSLDPVSGTEAFF. CDR3 nucleotides: TGCGCCAGCAGCCTGGACCCTGTCTCGGGCACTGAAGCTTTCTTT.

This clonotype was recorded at least ten times. This chain links TRBV11-2 with TRBJ2-5; 9 bases agree with TRBD2. The CDR3 sequence is 15 residues long. Germline CDR1 and CDR2: SGHAT and FQNNGV. V lost 5 bases to trimming and J lost 5 bases; unmatched junction nucleotides: 9. CDR3 protein: CASSPGGTSPETQYF. In DNA form, the CDR3 reads TGTGCCAGCAGCCCTGGGGGGACTAGCCCGGAGACCCAGTACTTC. Complete variable domain (other parts from reference TRBV11-2 and TRBJ2-5): EAGVAQSPRYKIIEKRQSVAFWCNPISGHATLYWYQQILGQGPKLLIQFQNNGVVDDSQLPKDRFSAERLKGVDSTLKIQPAKLEDSAVYLCASSPGGTSPETQYFGPGTRLLVL.

Points on this clonotype: A much larger clone sits a single nucleotide away, making a read error possible. The chain joins TRBV3-1 to TRBJ2-7; 7 bases are a match to TRBD2. Per germline, CDR1 LGHDT and CDR2 YNNKEL (reference sequence). The CDR3 has 12 amino acids. CDR3 residues: CASSQDGGSQHF. Written as DNA, the CDR3 is TGTGCCAGCAGCCAAGACGGCGGGAGCCAGCACTTC.

V gene TRBV5-1 combines with J gene TRBJ2-2, with D hard to call. Germline CDR1 is SGHRS and CDR2 is YFSETQ. Trimming took 0 bases from V and 0 from J, leaving 9 bases between them. CDR3 length: 16 residues. For the CDR3, the DNA is TGCGCCAGCAGCTTGGCCCCGGACGCGAACACCGGGGAGCTGTTTTTT. Translation gives CASSLAPDANTGELFF.

This rearrangement joins TRBV6-5 to TRBJ1-4; D not resolved. There are 12 residues in the CDR3. The ends were cut back, 8 bases at V and 5 bases at J, with 9 bases in the middle. Germline V gene sequence: CDR1 MNHEY, CDR2 SVGAGI. CDR3 sequence reads: CASGRPNEKLFF. CDR3 DNA sequence: TGTGCCAGCGGCAGGCCAAATGAAAAACTGTTTTTT.

Ten or more counts support this clonotype. The CDR3 DNA reads as TGTGCCAGCGCTCCTCTGAACGGGAACACTGAAGCTTTCTTT. Amino acids: CASAPLNGNTEAFF. The rearrangement joins TRBV7-2 to TRBJ1-1; D is unclear. V lost 8 bases to trimming and J lost 1 base, with 14 bases between them. This CDR3 is 14 amino acids long. Per germline, CDR1 SGHTA and CDR2 FQGNSA.

This clonotype was seen only a few times. V usage is TRBV24-1 and J usage is TRBJ1-1; tentative D call: TRBD1 (5 bases). Per germline, CDR1 KGHDR and CDR2 SFDVKD. The CDR3 sequence is 14 residues long. Trimming cost V 4 bases and J 0 bases, with 8 bases left between them. The CDR3 nucleotides read TGTGCCACCAGTGAGGGACGGATGAACACTGAAGCTTTCTTT. Its protein is CATSEGRMNTEAFF.